This T cell receptor beta chain was recovered during a study of blood T cells in healthy people across ages. The study, taken as a whole, reports: Strong correlation existed between TCR beta diversity and naive T cell percentage. Without sorted subsets, naive and antigen-experienced compartments could not be conclusively compared.

V lost 2 bases and J lost 7, with 5 bases in between. In germline, CDR1 is SQVTM, CDR2 ANQGSEA. The CDR3 sequence is 11 residues long. For this clonotype: As yet, its antigen is unknown.

Alongside a J-beta primer mix, a sample-barcoded 5' primer served in a second PCR lasting roughly 6 to 11 cycles. MiXCR was run by TCRdb on the 5' RACE reads, yielding one entry per CDR3 protein. The profile shows 1.2 million to 1.5 million distinct CDR3 sequences, roughly 64% of them singletons. The sample consisted of blood. The gene calls are TRBV29-1 and TRBJ1-4, with unresolved D. This receptor was taken from a man in his late teens or twenties in good health. Here the CDR3 reads CSVERAEKLFF. DNA of the CDR3: TGCAGCGTTGAAAGGGCTGAAAAACTGTTTTTT.